Listed below are T cell receptor beta chains from one sample, sequenced in a study of Tregs in tolerant kidney transplant recipients. Method: immunoSEQ multiplex PCR; TCRdb's copy keeps in-frame clones and lacks some. Among roughly 80,000 clones, 95% to 98% were seen once, and the ten largest hold approximately 0.56%. The sequences come from CD4+ T cells from blood, collected before the transplant. The receptors come from a human donor who received a combined kidney and bone marrow transplant. CDR3s leave out the opening cysteine and the closing phenylalanine or tryptophan. Each record gives: J gene, V gene, CDR3 protein.

j_gene: TRBJ2-7; v_gene: TRBV6-5; CDR3aa: ASSRGTGIAYEQY
j_gene: TRBJ1-3; v_gene: TRBV9; CDR3aa: ASSDGQRNTIY
j_gene: TRBJ1-1; v_gene: TRBV18; CDR3aa: ASSPAGSREAF
j_gene: TRBJ2-7; v_gene: TRBV10-3; CDR3aa: AISEPPYGFGATGDGSPEQY
j_gene: TRBJ2-5; v_gene: TRBV7-2; CDR3aa: ASSSGLAVQETQY
j_gene: TRBJ2-3; v_gene: TRBV10-1; CDR3aa: ASSGRTHLDTQY
j_gene: TRBJ2-3; v_gene: TRBV10-2; CDR3aa: ASSVTASTDTQY
j_gene: TRBJ1-2; v_gene: TRBV18; CDR3aa: ASHNGLRAAYGYT
j_gene: TRBJ2-7; v_gene: TRBV27; CDR3aa: ASSLGRGTEQY
j_gene: TRBJ1-1; v_gene: TRBV2; CDR3aa: ASSLQGGNTEAF
j_gene: TRBJ2-7; v_gene: TRBV5-1; CDR3aa: ASSRGLGEQY
j_gene: TRBJ1-6; v_gene: TRBV5-1; CDR3aa: ASSLEDRGSYNSPLH
j_gene: TRBJ1-1; v_gene: TRBV7-9; CDR3aa: ASSFPDRGAEAF
j_gene: TRBJ1-2; v_gene: TRBV5-1; CDR3aa: ASSLVADYGYT
j_gene: TRBJ1-3; v_gene: TRBV6-6; CDR3aa: ASRDYSGNTIY